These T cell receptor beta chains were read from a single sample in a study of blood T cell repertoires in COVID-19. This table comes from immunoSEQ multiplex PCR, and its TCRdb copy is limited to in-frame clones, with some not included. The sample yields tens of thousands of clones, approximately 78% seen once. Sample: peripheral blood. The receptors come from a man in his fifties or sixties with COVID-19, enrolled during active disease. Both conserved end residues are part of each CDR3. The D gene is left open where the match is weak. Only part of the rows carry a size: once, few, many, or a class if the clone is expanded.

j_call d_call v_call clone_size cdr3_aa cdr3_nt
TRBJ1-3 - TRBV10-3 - CAISEGDTIYF TGTGCCATCAGCGAGGGAGACACCATATATTTT
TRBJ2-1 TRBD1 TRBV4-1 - CASSQDQDRYNEQFF TGCGCCAGCAGCCAAGATCAGGACAGGTACAATGAGCAGTTCTTC
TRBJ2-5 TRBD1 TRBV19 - CASSGTDRETQYF TGTGCCAGTAGTGGGACAGATCGGGAGACCCAGTACTTC
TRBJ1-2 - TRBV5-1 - CATKMGWGAANYGYTF TGCGCCACCAAGATGGGGTGGGGCGCAGCTAACTATGGCTACACCTTC
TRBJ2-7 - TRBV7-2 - CASSLAADYEQYF TGTGCCAGCAGCTTAGCGGCAGACTACGAGCAGTACTTC
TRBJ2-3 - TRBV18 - CASSPPSSGTDTQYF TGTGCCAGCTCACCACCTAGCTCGGGCACAGATACGCAGTATTTT
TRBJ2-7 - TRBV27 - CASSLQGSGSSYEQYF TGTGCCAGCAGTCTTCAGGGGAGTGGGAGCTCCTACGAGCAGTACTTC
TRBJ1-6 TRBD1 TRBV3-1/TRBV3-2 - CASSQDENGQGRSPLHF TGTGCCAGCAGCCAAGATGAGAACGGACAGGGCCGATCACCCCTCCACTTT
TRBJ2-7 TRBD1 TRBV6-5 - CASRGQGDHEQYF TGTGCCAGCAGAGGACAGGGAGACCACGAGCAGTACTTC
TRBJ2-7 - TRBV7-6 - CASSLYRDSYEQYF TGTGCCAGCAGCTTATACAGGGACTCCTACGAGCAGTACTTC
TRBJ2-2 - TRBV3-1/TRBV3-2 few CASSQAGRYTGELFF TGTGCCAGCAGCCAAGCAGGCCGATACACCGGGGAGCTGTTTTTT
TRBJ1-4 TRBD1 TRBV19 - CASSFGQAANEKLFF TGTGCCAGTAGTTTCGGACAGGCGGCTAATGAAAAACTGTTTTTT
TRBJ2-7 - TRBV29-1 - CSVTGSTYEQYF TGCAGCGTTACAGGATCGACCTACGAGCAGTACTTC
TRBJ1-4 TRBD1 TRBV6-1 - CATSGQGGEKLFF TGTGCCACCTCGGGACAGGGGGGAGAAAAACTGTTTTTT
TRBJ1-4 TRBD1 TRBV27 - CASSRTATGGMANEKLFF TGTGCCAGCAGCCGTACGGCGACAGGGGGAATGGCTAATGAAAAACTGTTTTTT
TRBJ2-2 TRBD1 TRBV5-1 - CASSQGARDTGELFF TGCGCCAGCAGCCAGGGGGCGAGAGACACCGGGGAGCTGTTTTTT
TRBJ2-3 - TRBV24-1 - CATSERDTQYF TGTGCCACCTCGGAGAGGGATACGCAGTATTTT
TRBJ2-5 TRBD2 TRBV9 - CASSVAGEGQTQYF TGTGCCAGCAGCGTAGCCGGGGAGGGTCAGACCCAGTACTTC
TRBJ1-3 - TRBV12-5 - CASGFGGSGNTIYF TGTGCTAGTGGTTTCGGAGGATCTGGAAACACCATATATTTT
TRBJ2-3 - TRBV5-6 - CASSLKGEDTQYF TGTGCCAGCAGCTTGAAGGGGGAAGATACGCAGTATTTT
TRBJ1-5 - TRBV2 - CASRGRGDSVPQHF TGTGCCAGCCGGGGCAGGGGTGACTCTGTCCCCCAGCATTTT
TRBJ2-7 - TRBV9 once CASSVGPGLLYEQYF TGTGCCAGCAGCGTAGGCCCAGGGCTTTTGTACGAGCAGTACTTC
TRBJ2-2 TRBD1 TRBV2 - CASRRDRVGTGELFF TGTGCCAGCAGGAGGGACAGGGTCGGAACCGGGGAGCTGTTTTTT
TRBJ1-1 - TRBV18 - CASSPGSLAEAFF TGTGCCAGCTCACCAGGGAGTTTGGCTGAAGCTTTCTTT
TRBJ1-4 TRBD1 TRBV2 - CASSTLDRDVVEKLFF TGTGCCAGCAGTACCCTGGACAGGGACGTGGTGGAAAAACTGTTTTTT
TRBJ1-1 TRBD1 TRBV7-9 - CASSLVQGSADTEAFF TGTGCCAGCAGCTTAGTACAGGGGTCGGCGGACACTGAAGCTTTCTTT
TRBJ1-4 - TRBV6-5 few CASSYGGREEKLFF TGTGCCAGCAGTTACGGAGGGCGTGAGGAAAAACTGTTTTTT
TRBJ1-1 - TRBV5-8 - CASSWGGTEAFF TGTGCCAGCAGCTGGGGGGGAACTGAAGCCTTCTTT
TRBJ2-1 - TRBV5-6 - CASSLDSVVPYNEQFF TGTGCCAGCAGCTTAGACAGCGTAGTACCCTACAATGAGCAGTTCTTC